This paragraph reports one T cell receptor beta chain. Its antigen is unknown. There are 15 residues in the CDR3. The V gene lost 4 bases and the J gene lost 1 base, with 13 bases spanning the gap. The germline gives CDR1 MNHNS, CDR2 SASEGT. MiXCR, applied by TCRdb to the 5' RACE reads, yields one record per CDR3 protein. The sample has 280,000 or so distinct CDR3 sequences, approximately 10% seen once. This entry comes from a study of T cells after yellow fever vaccination. Study-level results: Reappearing after the booster were most of the clones from primary vaccination (around 95% CD4, around 90% CD8). From the bulk population, abundant clonotypes could contaminate and appear within FACS-sorted repertoires.

Sequencing was performed on CD4+ T cells sorted from PBMCs, taken 5 days after the yellow fever booster vaccination. The V call is TRBV6-1, the J call TRBJ1-1; tentative D call: TRBD1 (6 bases). The TCR originated in a man aged 18 to 35 who received the YFV17D yellow fever vaccine. The CDR3 loop reads CASSASQGENTEAFF. CDR3 sequence (DNA): TGTGCCAGCAGTGCTTCACAGGGCGAGAACACTGAAGCTTTCTTT.